Detailed here is one T cell receptor (beta chain). The antigen is undetermined. This entry is derived from a study of T cell responses to AZD1222 COVID-19 vaccine. Study context: Recipients boosted at about 4 weeks or about 12 weeks are pooled.

The table came from immunoSEQ multiplex PCR; TCRdb's copy has only in-frame clones and leaves some out. In the table there are over 100,000 clones, more than 90% of which are singletons. Findings and limits, study-wide: Breadth and depth of Spike-specific TCRs rose after two AZD1222 doses. Regions left unmutated in variants are reportedly the target of nearly half of spike-specific TCRs.

Between the trimmed V and J ends, which lost 0 bases and 5 bases, there was a span of 8 bases. The CDR3 has 13 residues. Germline lookup yields CDR1 SGHDT and CDR2 YYEEEE. The sequences come from peripheral blood, collected on day 0 of AZD1222 vaccination. The TCR sequence derives from an adult in good health. The V gene is TRBV5-6, the J gene TRBJ2-5; possible D gene TRBD2, 6 bases. The CDR3 region is CASSLASGETQYF. The CDR3 bases are TGTGCCAGCAGCTTGGCCAGCGGGGAGACCCAGTACTTC.